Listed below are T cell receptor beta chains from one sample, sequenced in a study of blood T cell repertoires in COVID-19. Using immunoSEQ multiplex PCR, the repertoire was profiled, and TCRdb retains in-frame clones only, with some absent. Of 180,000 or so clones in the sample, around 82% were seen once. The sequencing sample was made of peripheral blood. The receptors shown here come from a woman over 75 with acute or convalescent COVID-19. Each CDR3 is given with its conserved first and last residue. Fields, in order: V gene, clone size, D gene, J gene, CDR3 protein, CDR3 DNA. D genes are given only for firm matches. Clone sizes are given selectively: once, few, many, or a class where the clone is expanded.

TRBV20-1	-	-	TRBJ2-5	CSGSRIETQYF	TGCAGTGGGTCGAGGATAGAGACCCAGTACTTC
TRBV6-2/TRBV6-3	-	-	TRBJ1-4	CASSYKGMPEKLFF	TGTGCCAGCAGTTACAAGGGGATGCCTGAAAAACTGTTTTTT
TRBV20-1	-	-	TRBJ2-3	CSALNRDTQYF	TGCAGTGCTCTAAACAGGGATACGCAGTATTTT
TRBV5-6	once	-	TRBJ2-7	CASSRRLVVSYEQYF	TGTGCCAGCAGCCGAAGACTAGTCGTGTCCTACGAGCAGTACTTC
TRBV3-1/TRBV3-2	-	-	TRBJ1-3	CASSQPPHSGNTIYF	TGTGCCAGCAGCCAACCCCCCCACTCTGGAAACACCATATATTTT
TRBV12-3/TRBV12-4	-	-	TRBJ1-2	CASSTAYGYTF	TGTGCCAGCAGTACAGCCTATGGCTACACCTTC
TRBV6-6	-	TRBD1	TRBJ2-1	CASSPARGQGARNEQFF	TGTGCCAGCAGTCCCGCCCGTGGACAGGGGGCCCGCAATGAGCAGTTCTTC
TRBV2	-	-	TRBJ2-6	CASSENRDNNSGANVLTF	TGTGCCAGCAGTGAGAACCGGGACAATAACTCTGGGGCCAACGTCCTGACTTTC
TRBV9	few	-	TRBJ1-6	CASNNLHGSPLHF	TGTGCCAGCAACAACCTTCATGGTTCACCCCTCCACTTT
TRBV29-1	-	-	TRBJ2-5	CSDDLVQETQYF	TGCAGCGATGACTTAGTCCAAGAGACCCAGTACTTC
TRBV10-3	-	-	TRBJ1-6	CAISESAQEVSPLHF	TGTGCCATCAGTGAGTCGGCCCAAGAGGTTTCACCCCTCCACTTT
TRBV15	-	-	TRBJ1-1	CATSRDLWERAGAFF	TGTGCCACCAGCAGAGATCTCTGGGAGCGGGCGGGGGCTTTCTTT
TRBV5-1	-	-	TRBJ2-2	CASSLTGNTGELFF	TGCGCCAGCAGCCTGACAGGGAACACCGGGGAGCTGTTTTTT
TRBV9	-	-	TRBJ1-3	CASSVSPREGSGNTIYF	TGTGCCAGCAGCGTATCTCCCCGGGAGGGCTCTGGAAACACCATATATTTT
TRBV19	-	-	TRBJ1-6	CASTPNAVSYSPLHF	TGTGCCAGTACCCCCAATGCGGTGAGCTATTCACCCCTCCACTTT
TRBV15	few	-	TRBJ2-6	CATSRISSGANVLTF	TGTGCCACCAGCCGAATTAGCTCTGGGGCCAACGTCCTGACTTTC
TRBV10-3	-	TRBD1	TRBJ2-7	CAIRDRAHEQYF	TGTGCCATCAGGGACAGGGCCCACGAGCAGTACTTC
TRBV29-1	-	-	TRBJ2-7	CSVGRFPAGEQYF	TGCAGCGTCGGTAGATTCCCTGCGGGGGAGCAGTACTTC
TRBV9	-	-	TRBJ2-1	CASSPGSSYNEQFF	TGTGCCAGCAGCCCGGGAAGCTCCTACAATGAGCAGTTCTTC
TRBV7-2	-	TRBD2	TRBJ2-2	CASSSGLAGNTGELFF	TGTGCCAGCAGCTCGGGACTAGCGGGCAACACCGGGGAGCTGTTTTTT
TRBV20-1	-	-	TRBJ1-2	CSAREDTGYTF	TGCAGTGCTAGGGAGGATACCGGCTACACCTTC
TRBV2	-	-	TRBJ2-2	CASSEALGDTGELFF	TGTGCCAGCAGTGAAGCGCTTGGAGACACCGGGGAGCTGTTTTTT
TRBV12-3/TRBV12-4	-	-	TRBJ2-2	CASSFLRSGELFF	TGTGCCAGCAGTTTTTTGCGATCCGGGGAGCTGTTTTTT
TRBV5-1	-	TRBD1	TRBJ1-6	CASSLQGAGNSPLHF	TGCGCCAGCAGCTTACAGGGGGCTGGTAATTCACCCCTCCACTTT
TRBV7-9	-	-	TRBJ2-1	CASSLKADNEQFF	TGTGCCAGCAGCTTAAAAGCGGATAATGAGCAGTTCTTC
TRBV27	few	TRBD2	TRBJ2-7	CASSLSGGISYEQYF	TGTGCCAGCAGTTTATCGGGAGGGATCAGCTACGAGCAGTACTTC
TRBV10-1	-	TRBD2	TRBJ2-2	CATATSGGARLFF	TGCGCCACCGCGACTAGCGGGGGGGCGAGGCTGTTTTTT
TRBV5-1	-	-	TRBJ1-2	CASSLARGPSNYGYTF	TGCGCCAGCAGCTTGGCCAGGGGCCCCTCTAACTATGGCTACACCTTC
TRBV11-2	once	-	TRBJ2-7	CASSLNSFYEQYF	TGTGCCAGCAGCTTAAACAGTTTCTACGAGCAGTACTTC
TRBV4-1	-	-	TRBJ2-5	CASSPHPGAGETQYF	TGCGCCAGCAGCCCTCACCCGGGAGCGGGCGAGACCCAGTACTTC
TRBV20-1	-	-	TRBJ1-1	CSALDRTEAFF	TGCAGTGCTCTAGACAGAACTGAAGCTTTCTTT
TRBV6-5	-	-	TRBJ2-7	CASSYSSYEQYF	TGTGCCAGCAGTTACTCTAGCTACGAGCAGTACTTC